These 10 T cell receptor beta chains share one sample of origin, sequenced in a study of T cell responses to AZD1222 COVID-19 vaccine (dated by TCRdb to the early 2020s). The sample's time point label is to be understood as: about 28 days (+/-7) after the second vaccine dose. Libraries were prepared through the immunoSEQ multiplex PCR assay. TCRdb retrieved this table from immuneACCESS and kept in-frame rearrangements only. Not all clones are present; in checked studies, unresolved V genes account for under half, and no reason is known for the remainder. In this sample the table shows 89,000 or so clones, about 90% of which occur a single time. Roughly 11% of the sample is held by the ten biggest clonotypes. The sample in question was peripheral blood, obtained 28 days after the second AZD1222 dose. These receptors were obtained from an adult who received the AZD1222 COVID-19 vaccine.

This rearrangement joins TRBV7-3 to TRBJ2-1; D is ambiguous. Germline V gene lookup returns CDR1 SGHTA and CDR2 FQGTGA. Between the trimmed V and J ends, which lost 2 bases and 5 bases, there was a span of 4 bases. The length of the CDR3 is 12 residues. CDR3 DNA: TGTGCCAGCAGCTTAGGCGACAATGAGCAGTTCTTC. Protein: CASSLGDNEQFF.

The J gene is TRBJ1-1, the V gene TRBV5-1; 8 bases are a match to TRBD1. The V gene end was trimmed by 0 bases and the J gene end by 1 base; junction bases not matched to a gene: 5. CDR1 and CDR2 from the germline V gene are SGHRS and YFSETQ. The CDR3 sequence is 16 residues long. The CDR3 DNA reads as TGCGCCAGCAGCTTGGGACAGGGGAGCCCGAACACTGAAGCTTTCTTT. This translates into CASSLGQGSPNTEAFF.

The genes are TRBV30 and TRBJ1-5; tentative D call: TRBD1 (6 bases). Trimming removed 1 base at V and 4 bases at J, with 11 bases between. Germline V gene sequence: CDR1 GTSNPN, CDR2 SVGIG (reference sequence). CDR3 size: 14 residues. CDR3 protein: CAWSAGGANQPQHF. The CDR3 DNA is TGTGCCTGGAGTGCCGGGGGGGCGAATCAGCCCCAGCATTTT.

The CDR3 region is CATSDPSRGTGELFF. The CDR3 DNA reads as TGTGCCACCAGTGACCCATCCAGGGGCACCGGGGAGCTGTTTTTT. This sequence joins TRBV24-1 and TRBJ2-2; D may be TRBD1 (6 bases). Deletions cut 4 bases from V and 4 bases from J, with 12 bases between. CDR3 size: 15 residues. Germline V gene data show CDR1 as KGHDR and CDR2 as SFDVKD.

This clone was found once. The rearrangement links TRBV6-5 to TRBJ1-3; the D gene is possibly TRBD1 (6 bases). The germline CDR1 and CDR2 sequences are MNHEY and SVGAGI. Trimming shortened V by 3 bases and J by 6 bases, and 18 bases separated the two germline ends. This CDR3 has 16 amino acids. The CDR3 DNA follows: TGTGCCAGCAGTTATTCCCCCGGACAGAGCTCAAACACCATATATTTT. Translated, it gives CASSYSPGQSSNTIYF.

This rearrangement joins TRBV5-1 to TRBJ2-5, with D perhaps being TRBD1 or TRBD2 (5 bases each). This CDR3 is 14 amino acids long. With 2 bases removed from V and 3 bases from J, the gap between germline ends came to 11 bases. Germline-derived CDR1 and CDR2 are SGHRS and YFSETQ. This chain's CDR3 is CASSFPGLEETQYF. CDR3 nucleotides: TGCGCCAGCAGCTTCCCGGGGCTCGAAGAGACCCAGTACTTC.

Concerning this clone itself: Its ends do not fully match the called genes, so a read error is possible. The genes are TRBV3-1 (or the pseudogene TRBV3-2) and TRBJ2-7; a possible D gene is TRBD2 (6 bases). Per the germline V gene, CDR1 is LGHDT and CDR2 is YNNKEL (reference sequence). The CDR3 spans 15 residues. The CDR3 coding sequence is TGTGCCAGCAGCCAAGCCAAGGGGAGGTCCTCCGAGCAGTACTTC. Translated, it gives CASSQAKGRSSEQYF.

This clone occurred once. The J gene is TRBJ1-6, the V gene TRBV19; TRBD1 matches at 7 bases. Trimming cost V 5 bases and J 0 bases; bases outside gene matches: 4. Germline assignment: CDR1 LNHDA and CDR2 SQIVND (reference sequence). The CDR3 length is 16 residues. CDR3: CASSRQGLSYNSPLHF. The CDR3 coding sequence is TGTGCCAGTAGTCGACAGGGCCTCTCCTATAATTCACCCCTCCACTTT. Full variable domain (outside the CDR3, taken from reference TRBV19 and TRBJ1-6): DGGITQSPKYLFRKEGQNVTLSCEQNLNHDAMYWYRQDPGQGLRLIYYSQIVNDFQKGDIAEGYSVSREKKESFPLTVTSAQKNPTAFYLCASSRQGLSYNSPLHFGNGTRLTVT.

The CDR3 DNA sequence: TGTGCCAGCAGCTTAGTCTCCCGGGCCCCCTATGGCTACACCTTC. The encoded protein is CASSLVSRAPYGYTF. The chain is built from TRBV7-8 and TRBJ1-2; no clear D. Germline V lookup: CDR1 SGHVS, CDR2 FQNEAQ. The germline V and J ends were trimmed by 1 base and 4 bases, with 13 bases remaining between them. CDR3 size: 15 residues.

The chain carries TRBV7-8 and TRBJ1-2; 10 positions match TRBD1. With V trimmed by 5 bases and J by 7 bases, 13 bases remained unmatched. Germline V CDR1 and CDR2: SGHVS, FQNEAQ. This CDR3 has 16 amino acids. CDR3 nucleotides: TGTGCCAGCAGCGCTAGAGGTAGACAGGGGGCGCGTGGCTACACCTTC. This sequence encodes CASSARGRQGARGYTF.